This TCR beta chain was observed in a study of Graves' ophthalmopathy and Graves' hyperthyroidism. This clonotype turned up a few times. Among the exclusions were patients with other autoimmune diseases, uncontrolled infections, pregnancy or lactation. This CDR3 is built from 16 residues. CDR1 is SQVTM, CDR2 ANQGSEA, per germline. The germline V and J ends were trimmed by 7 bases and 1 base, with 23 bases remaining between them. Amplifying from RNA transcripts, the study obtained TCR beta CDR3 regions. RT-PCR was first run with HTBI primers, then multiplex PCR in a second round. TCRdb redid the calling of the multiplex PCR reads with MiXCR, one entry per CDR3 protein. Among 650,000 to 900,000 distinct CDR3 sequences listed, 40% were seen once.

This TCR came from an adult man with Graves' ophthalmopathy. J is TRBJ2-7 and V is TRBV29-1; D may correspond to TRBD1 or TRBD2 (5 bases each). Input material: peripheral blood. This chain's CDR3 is CSATDPGTRLSYEQYF. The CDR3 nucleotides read TGCAGCGCCACCGATCCCGGGACGCGACTATCCTACGAGCAGTACTTC.